One and the same sample provided the 20 T cell receptor beta chains below, sequenced in a study of STAT5B mutations in CD4+ large granular lymphocyte leukemia. Generated by immunoSEQ multiplex PCR, the TCRdb table keeps only in-frame clones and is missing some. The repertoire consists of some 30,000 clones, with 78% occurring once and the leading ten covering around 2.5%. Source material: CD4+ T cells from blood buffy coats. The source of these receptors is a human donor in good health.

The chain uses TRBV5-1 and TRBJ1-4; the D is unclear. Germline CDR1 is SGHRS and CDR2 is YFSETQ. CDR3 length: 15 residues. V was pared by 0 bases and J by 5 bases, with 11 bases between. The CDR3 bases are TGCGCCAGCAGCTTGGTAGGTTTAGGGAATGAAAAACTGTTTTTT. This encodes CASSLVGLGNEKLFF. The complete variable domain, with remaining parts taken from reference TRBV5-1 and TRBJ1-4, reads KAGVTQTPRYLIKTRGQQVTLSCSPISGHRSVSWYQQTPGQGLQFLFEYFSETQRNKGNFPGRFSGRQFSNSRSEMNVSTLELGDSALYLCASSLVGLGNEKLFFGSGTQLSVL.

This chain connects TRBV29-1 to TRBJ1-4, with 8 bases that match TRBD1. The germline CDR1 and CDR2 sequences are SQVTM and ANQGSEA. The V gene end was trimmed by 5 bases and the J gene end by 4 bases; junction bases not matched to a gene: 3. The length of the CDR3 is 13 residues. CDR3 amino acids: CSVQGASNEKLFF. The CDR3 DNA is TGCAGCGTTCAGGGGGCAAGTAATGAAAAACTGTTTTTT.

The chain links TRBV28 to TRBJ2-1; a possible D gene is TRBD2 (5 bases). CDR3 size: 15 residues. V lost 5 bases to trimming and J lost 0 bases, with 11 bases between them. The V gene's germline CDR1 is MDHEN and CDR2 SYDVKM. The CDR3 loop is CASSESGNSYNEQFF. The CDR3 DNA reads TGTGCCAGCAGTGAATCGGGGAACTCCTACAATGAGCAGTTCTTC.

The chain is built from TRBV5-4 and TRBJ2-3; perhaps D is TRBD1 or TRBD2 (5 bases each). Germline CDR1 SGHNT, CDR2 YYREEE (reference sequence). V shed 0 bases and J shed 6 bases, with 14 bases lying between them. The CDR3 spans 15 residues. The CDR3 sequence: CASSLGGDGQDTQYF. As DNA, the CDR3 is TGTGCCAGCAGCTTGGGAGGGGACGGCCAGGATACGCAGTATTTT.

The chain has TRBV11-3 and TRBJ2-2; possibly TRBD2 for D (6 bases). This CDR3 has 14 residues. The germline V and J ends were trimmed by 5 bases and 6 bases, with 13 bases remaining between them. Germline CDR1 is SGHNT and CDR2 is YENEEA. For the CDR3, the DNA is TGTGCCAGCAGCCCGAGACTAGACGCCGGGGAGCTGTTTTTT. Residues: CASSPRLDAGELFF.

The chain joins TRBV29-1 to TRBJ2-3; D gene uncertain. CDR3 length equals 11 residues. V lost 3 bases to trimming and J lost 4 bases, with 5 bases between them. Germline V gene lookup returns CDR1 SQVTM and CDR2 ANQGSEA. CDR3 bases: TGCAGCGTTGATCCGGCAGATACGCAGTATTTT. Translation: CSVDPADTQYF.

About this clone itself: Relative to the germline gene, one junction end is altered; a read error may explain this. The V gene is TRBV30, the J gene TRBJ2-2, with D possibly being TRBD2 (6 bases). The CDR3 extends over 14 amino acids. Germline V gene lookup returns CDR1 GTSNPN and CDR2 SVGIG (reference sequence). The CDR3 protein is CARSGFANTGELFF. The CDR3 region has the DNA TGTGCCCGGAGCGGGTTCGCGAACACCGGGGAGCTGTTTTTT.

The V gene is TRBV7-2, the J gene TRBJ1-5, with no clear D. The CDR3 has 14 residues. V was shortened by 1 base and J by 7 bases, with 11 bases between the two germline ends. Germline loops: CDR1 SGHTA, CDR2 FQGNSA. CDR3 residues: CASSLGGMGQPQHF. The DNA for the CDR3 is TGTGCCAGCAGCTTAGGAGGGATGGGCCAGCCCCAGCATTTT.

The chain links TRBV7-3 to TRBJ2-3, with D possibly matching TRBD1 (6 bases). The CDR3 has 15 residues. Trimming removed 2 bases from V and 6 bases from J, with 15 bases in between. Germline V gene lookup returns CDR1 SGHTA and CDR2 FQGTGA. This CDR3 reads CASSLGWGPKDTQYF. The CDR3 DNA follows: TGTGCCAGCAGCTTAGGCTGGGGGCCGAAGGATACGCAGTATTTT.

The chain carries TRBV6-1 and TRBJ2-1; TRBD2 matches 11 bases. This CDR3 comprises 14 residues. Trimming removed 7 bases from V and 5 bases from J; junction bases left unmatched: 4. Germline V gene sequence: CDR1 MNHNS, CDR2 SASEGT. Written as DNA, the CDR3 is TGTGCCAGCAACCTAGCGGGGGGAAACAATGAGCAGTTCTTC. It specifies CASNLAGGNNEQFF.

V gene TRBV7-6 combines with J gene TRBJ1-2; 8 bases are a match to TRBD1. Germline lookup yields CDR1 SGHVS and CDR2 FNYEAQ. V was pared by 5 bases and J by 8 bases, with 13 bases of the junction left unmatched. The CDR3 covers 15 residues. The CDR3 bases are TGTGCCAGCAGCGTATGGGGACAGGACCATCACGGCTACACCTTC. Its protein product is CASSVWGQDHHGYTF.

Remarks on this clone: This specimen includes other DNA sequences encoding the same CDR3. The rearrangement joins TRBV5-4 to TRBJ2-1; 11 bases are a match to TRBD2. Trimming took 5 bases from V and 4 from J; bases not matched to a gene: 5. Germline V gene lookup returns CDR1 SGHNT and CDR2 YYREEE (reference sequence). The CDR3 consists of 15 residues. This CDR3 reads CASSLGTSGYNEQFF. The CDR3 DNA follows: TGTGCCAGCAGTTTAGGGACTAGCGGTTACAATGAGCAGTTCTTC.

The rearrangement uses TRBV18 and TRBJ2-7; TRBD1 aligns across 9 bases. The CDR3 sequence is 15 residues long. Losses at the gene ends were 6 bases for V and 6 bases for J; bases not matched to a gene: 12. The germline V gene encodes CDR1 KGHSH and CDR2 LQKENI. The chain's CDR3 is CASSVTGGAFSEQYF. The CDR3 DNA follows: TGTGCCAGCTCCGTCACAGGGGGCGCTTTTTCCGAGCAGTACTTC.

The rearrangement joins TRBV27 to TRBJ2-7; D not certain. Germline CDR1 reads MNHEY; CDR2 reads SMNVEV (reference sequence). Trimming cost V 6 bases and J 4 bases, with 10 bases left between them. The CDR3 is 12 residues long. CDR3 loop: CASREHPYEQYF. As DNA, the CDR3 is TGTGCCAGCAGAGAACACCCTTACGAGCAGTACTTC.

This rearrangement joins TRBV7-9 to TRBJ2-7, with TRBD1 identical over 9 bases. Germline lookup yields CDR1 SEHNR and CDR2 FQNEAQ (reference sequence). The CDR3 runs to 13 residues. The junction had 6 bases not matched to a gene; V was cut back by 6 bases and J by 6 bases. The CDR3 DNA is TGTGCCAGCAGGCCTAAGACAGGGGGCGAGCAGTACTTC. Protein: CASRPKTGGEQYF.

V and J are TRBV4-1 and TRBJ2-1; D unresolved. Germline CDR1 and CDR2: MGHRA and YSYEKL. The ends were cut back, 2 bases at V and 3 bases at J, with 23 bases in the middle. This CDR3 comprises 19 residues. CDR3 in DNA: TGCGCCAGCAGCCAACCGTCAAAAAGAGAGCGTACTATCTACAATGAGCAGTTCTTC. Translated: CASSQPSKRERTIYNEQFF.

The chain combines TRBV7-6 with TRBJ2-1; D gene uncertain. The CDR3 extends over 13 amino acids. From germline, CDR1 is SGHVS and CDR2 FNYEAQ. V was clipped by 4 bases and J by 7 bases, with 11 bases between them. The CDR3 coding sequence is TGTGCCAGCAGCTCCAACGCAATGAATGAGCAGTTCTTC. The encoded protein is CASSSNAMNEQFF.

The V gene is TRBV18, the J gene TRBJ1-1; D is ambiguous. This CDR3 is built from 12 residues. Germline values: CDR1 KGHSH, CDR2 LQKENI. Trimming took off 3 bases at V and 0 bases at J, with 2 bases between the two ends. The CDR3 region has the DNA TGTGCCAGCTCACCCTTGAACACTGAAGCTTTCTTT. Translating gives CASSPLNTEAFF. Filled out from reference TRBV18 and TRBJ1-1, the complete variable domain reads NAGVMQNPRHLVRRRGQEARLRCSPMKGHSHVYWYRQLPEEGLKFMVYLQKENIIDESGMPKERFSAEFPKEGPSILRIQQVVRGDSAAYFCASSPLNTEAFFGQGTRLTVV.

This clone turned up a few times. The chain couples TRBV27 to TRBJ1-5; a possible D gene is TRBD1 (6 bases). V was pared by 4 bases and J by 0 bases, with 13 bases between. Germline CDR1 and CDR2: MNHEY and SMNVEV (reference sequence). The CDR3 has 16 residues. The DNA for the CDR3 is TGTGCCAGCAGTTCCCTATGGGGGCGTAGCAATCAGCCCCAGCATTTT. It specifies CASSSLWGRSNQPQHF.

The V call is TRBV7-9, the J call TRBJ2-3, with 9 bases aligning to TRBD1. J gave up 0 bases and V 5 bases, and 3 bases lay outside the gene matches. CDR1 is SEHNR and CDR2 is FQNEAQ in the germline V gene (reference sequence). CDR3 length: 15 residues. The CDR3 bases are TGTGCCAGCAGCCAACAGGGGGCGAGCACAGATACGCAGTATTTT. It encodes CASSQQGASTDTQYF.